Sequencing of this TCR beta chain was carried out in a study of T cells in Graves' hyperthyroidism and ophthalmopathy. TCR beta CDR3 sequences were amplified from RNA transcripts. A first-round RT-PCR of the TCR CDR3 used the HTBI primer set. TCRdb re-called the multiplex PCR reads through MiXCR, storing one row per CDR3 protein. The top ten clones hold under 25% of a sample with more than 350,000 distinct CDR3 sequences, roughly 15% of them seen once. Study-wide findings and caveats: Median prediction lead before ophthalmopathy onset was 5.5 to 7 months with the model. Clonotypes that were expanded in thyroid above 0.001 mostly appeared in blood too. A 13 V-J model separated ophthalmopathy from stable hyperthyroidism.

This clonotype came up many times. The antigen is undetermined. The V gene's germline CDR1 is LGHDT and CDR2 YNNKEL (reference sequence). The CDR3 contains 15 residues. Trimming shortened V by 1 base and J by 0 bases, and 9 bases separated the two germline ends. Patients having uncontrolled infection, another autoimmune disease, pregnancy or lactation were not included. The receptor was derived from a woman in her fifties or sixties with Graves' ophthalmopathy. The sequenced sample was blood. The rearrangement links TRBV3-1 to TRBJ1-2, with unresolved D. The CDR3 nucleotides are TGTGCCAGCAGCCAAGTTCACAGAACTAACTATGGCTACACCTTC. As protein: CASSQVHRTNYGYTF.